Below are 27 T cell receptor beta chains sequenced from a single sample in a study of cytomegalovirus exposure and HLA in healthy donors (dated by TCRdb to 2017 to 2019). Libraries were built with the immunoSEQ multiplex PCR assay. For the multiplex PCR, a mixture combining 60 forward primers for TCR Vbeta segments and 13 reverse primers for TCR Jbeta segments was used. Not all clones reach the TCRdb copy of this immuneACCESS table, which keeps in-frame sequences only. Checked studies attribute under half of the gap to unresolved V genes and leave the rest unexplained. The sample records approximately 110,000 clones, roughly 82% of which are singletons. In total, the top ten clones hold approximately 13% of the sample. The sequenced sample consisted of PBMCs. Receptors were obtained from a woman in her fifties or sixties in good health and CMV-seropositive.

The gene calls are TRBV7-9 and TRBJ2-5, with 12 bases that match TRBD1. The CDR3 runs to 15 residues. Germline V gives CDR1 SEHNR, CDR2 FQNEAQ (reference sequence). The J segment lost 4 bases and the V segment lost 5 bases, leaving 5 bases of the junction unmatched. The CDR3 bases are TGTGCCAGCAGCCAGGGACAGGGGGCTGGAGAGACCCAGTACTTC. Encoded protein: CASSQGQGAGETQYF.

This chain connects TRBV6-5 to TRBJ2-7, with a tentative D call TRBD1 (5 bases). In germline, CDR1 is MNHEY, CDR2 SVGAGI. The ends were cut back, 2 bases at V and 0 bases at J, with 11 bases in the middle. This CDR3 has 15 residues. CDR3 loop: CASSYDRTSSYEQYF. Here the CDR3 DNA reads TGTGCCAGCAGTTACGACAGAACAAGCTCCTACGAGCAGTACTTC.

The count of this clone is one. The V and J genes are TRBV5-5 and TRBJ2-5, with a weak D call TRBD1 (6 bases). This CDR3 region has 14 residues. With 5 bases removed from V and 0 bases from J, the gap between germline ends came to 11 bases. The germline CDR1 and CDR2 sequences are SGHKS and YYEKEE (reference sequence). The CDR3 DNA sequence: TGTGCCAGCAGAGGCCAGGGGTACCAAGAGACCCAGTACTTC. As protein: CASRGQGYQETQYF.

The chain has TRBV5-8 and TRBJ2-7, with D unclear. Germline assignment: CDR1 SGHTS and CDR2 YDEGEE. The V end was cut by 3 bases, the J end by 0 bases, with 7 bases between. The CDR3 loop spans 13 amino acids. In DNA form, the CDR3 reads TGTGCCAGCAGCTCTATGAGCTCCTACGAGCAGTACTTC. This codes for CASSSMSSYEQYF.

This sequence joins TRBV19 and TRBJ2-7; TRBD2 agrees at 8 bases. Germline lookup yields CDR1 LNHDA and CDR2 SQIVND (reference sequence). The CDR3 totals 17 residues. V was pared by 2 bases and J by 0 bases, with 9 bases of the junction left unmatched. Here the CDR3 DNA reads TGTGCCAGTAGTATATCGAGGGGGAGCGGGAGCTCCTACGAGCAGTACTTC. Translation: CASSISRGSGSSYEQYF.

The J gene is TRBJ2-1, the V gene TRBV7-8; TRBD2 matches at 7 bases. The CDR3 extends over 15 amino acids. Losses at the gene ends were 7 bases for V and 0 bases for J; bases not matched to a gene: 6. CDR1 is SGHVS and CDR2 is FQNEAQ in the germline V gene. CDR3 amino acids: CASTPGGSSYNEQFF. The CDR3 region has the DNA TGTGCCAGCACCCCCGGGGGGAGCTCCTACAATGAGCAGTTCTTC.

This clone was seen a single time. This rearrangement joins TRBV10-2 to TRBJ2-1, with TRBD2 matching 11 bases. The CDR3 extends over 16 amino acids. V dropped 7 bases and J dropped 12; count of bases not matched to a gene: 17. The V gene's germline CDR1 is WSHSY and CDR2 SAAADI. The CDR3 loop is CASTHIAGGAAVVQFF. DNA of the CDR3: TGCGCCAGCACCCATATAGCGGGGGGGGCCGCCGTGGTGCAGTTCTTC.

The rearrangement joins TRBV7-2 to TRBJ2-5; D is perhaps TRBD2 (6 bases). V was trimmed by 3 bases and J by 4 bases, leaving 15 bases between them. Germline V CDR1 and CDR2: SGHTA, FQGNSA. The CDR3 loop spans 15 amino acids. The CDR3 loop is CASSLGRGTRETQYF. In DNA form, the CDR3 reads TGTGCCAGCAGCTTGGGACGGGGGACGCGAGAGACCCAGTACTTC.

V and J are TRBV5-6 and TRBJ1-2, with D maybe TRBD1 (6 bases). The germline CDR1 and CDR2 sequences are SGHDT and YYEEEE. The CDR3 totals 14 residues. V shed 6 bases and J shed 8 bases, with 20 bases lying between them. The CDR3 region is CASTITGRIEGYTF. In DNA form, the CDR3 reads TGTGCCAGCACCATCACAGGGAGAATTGAGGGCTACACCTTC. The full variable domain, rest sourced from reference TRBV5-6 and TRBJ1-2, is DAGVTQSPTHLIKTRGQQVTLRCSPKSGHDTVSWYQQALGQGPQFIFQYYEEEERQRGNFPDRFSGHQFPNYSSELNVNALLLGDSALYLCASTITGRIEGYTFGSGTRLTVV.

This clone was detected only once. This chain uses TRBV9 with TRBJ2-7; TRBD2 is a possible D gene (7 bases). Trimming stripped 0 bases from V and 2 bases from J, with 18 bases between. The CDR3 has 17 amino acids. Germline V gives CDR1 SGDLS, CDR2 YYNGEE. The DNA of the CDR3 is TGTGCCAGCAGCGTAGCTACGGGGGGAGACAGGACCTACGAGCAGTACTTC. This encodes CASSVATGGDRTYEQYF.

This chain links TRBV30 with TRBJ1-5, with D possibly being TRBD1 (5 bases). CDR3 length: 13 residues. The germline CDR1 and CDR2 sequences are GTSNPN and SVGIG (reference sequence). V was pared by 0 bases and J by 6 bases, with 9 bases between. The CDR3 DNA reads as TGTGCCTGGAGTGTCCAGGGTATTCAGCCCCAGCATTTT. This translates into CAWSVQGIQPQHF.

This rearrangement joins TRBV7-9 to TRBJ1-2; 8 nucleotides agree with TRBD1. CDR3 length equals 15 residues. Germline V gene lookup returns CDR1 SEHNR and CDR2 FQNEAQ (reference sequence). V shed 6 bases, J shed 5 bases, and the junction held 11 bases outside the gene matches. Here the CDR3 reads CASRANWGQAYGYTF. The CDR3 region has the DNA TGTGCCAGCAGAGCAAATTGGGGACAGGCATATGGCTACACCTTC.

The chain has TRBV7-2 and TRBJ1-2; possible D gene TRBD1, 5 bases. This CDR3 has 14 amino acids. Trimming took off 5 bases at V and 6 bases at J, with 16 bases between the two ends. In germline, CDR1 is SGHTA, CDR2 FQGNSA. CDR3 region: CASSAVKGPDGYTF. CDR3 sequence (DNA): TGTGCCAGCAGCGCGGTAAAGGGGCCCGATGGCTACACCTTC. The full variable domain, its missing parts supplied by reference TRBV7-2 and TRBJ1-2, is GAGVSQSPSNKVTEKGKDVELRCDPISGHTALYWYRQSLGQGLEFLIYFQGNSAPDKSGLPSDRFSAERTGGSVSTLTIQRTQQEDSAVYLCASSAVKGPDGYTFGSGTRLTVV.

The chain is built from TRBV14 and TRBJ1-2, with D unresolved. With 2 bases removed from V and 4 bases from J, the gap between germline ends came to 14 bases. This CDR3 has 15 amino acids. The V gene's germline CDR1 is SGHDN and CDR2 FVKESK. CDR3 DNA: TGTGCCAGCAGCCAACGCCCGCCAGGCCGCTATGGCTACACCTTC. It encodes CASSQRPPGRYGYTF.

In DNA, the CDR3 is TGTGCCAGCAGCCCTGGCCCTGCGGGAGTCAACTACGAGCAGTACTTC. This encodes CASSPGPAGVNYEQYF. V and J are TRBV5-4 and TRBJ2-7; 7 positions agree with TRBD2. The germline gives CDR1 SGHNT, CDR2 YYREEE (reference sequence). J gave up 3 bases and V 4 bases, and 13 bases lay outside the gene matches. The CDR3 runs 16 residues.

There are a few counts of this clone. The rearrangement joins TRBV6-1 to TRBJ2-7; TRBD2 matches 9 bases. J was trimmed by 6 bases and V by 1 base; bases with no gene match: 7. Germline assignment: CDR1 MNHNS and CDR2 SASEGT. The CDR3 extends over 15 amino acids. The CDR3 reads CASSEVAGDEGEQYF. DNA of the CDR3: TGTGCCAGCAGTGAAGTAGCGGGAGACGAAGGCGAGCAGTACTTC.

As to this clone: One end of the junction fails to match germline, which may point to a read error. The chain carries TRBV7-9 and TRBJ1-4; 7 bases fit TRBD1. The CDR3 has 15 residues. Germline values: CDR1 SEHNR, CDR2 FQNEAQ (reference sequence). The CDR3 coding sequence is TGTTCCAGCAGCTCCGACAGGGCGACTAATGAAAAACTGTTTTTT. It encodes CSSSSDRATNEKLFF.

The chain recombines TRBV6-1 with TRBJ1-4; perhaps TRBD1 as D (6 bases). Germline CDR1 MNHNS, CDR2 SASEGT. The CDR3 is 15 amino acids. Trimming shortened V by 2 bases and J by 7 bases, and 14 bases separated the two germline ends. The DNA of the CDR3 is TGTGCCAGCAGTGAAAATTGGGGGGGCGGTGAAAAACTGTTTTTT. Translated: CASSENWGGGEKLFF.

To note about this clone: Other DNA variants within this sample encode the same CDR3. The chain combines TRBV6-6 with TRBJ1-1; 7 positions agree with TRBD1. Trimming cost V 6 bases and J 0 bases; bases outside gene matches: 7. CDR3 length: 15 residues. Germline CDR1 reads MNHNY; CDR2 reads SVGAGI (reference sequence). The CDR3 sequence: CASRGQAYMNTEAFF. The CDR3 DNA sequence: TGTGCCAGCAGAGGACAGGCTTACATGAACACTGAAGCTTTCTTT.

Written as DNA, the CDR3 is TGTGCCTGGAATGGAGGCTCCTACGAGCAGTACTTC. Translating gives CAWNGGSYEQYF. The gene calls are TRBV30 and TRBJ2-7; perhaps TRBD2 as D (5 bases). The V end lost 4 bases, the J end lost 0 bases, and 7 bases lay between the germline ends. The length of the CDR3 is 12 residues. Germline V gene data show CDR1 as GTSNPN and CDR2 as SVGIG (reference sequence).

Only one count was recorded for this clone. This chain links TRBV7-6 with TRBJ2-5; 7 nucleotides match TRBD1. CDR3 size: 15 residues. The junction had 6 bases not matched to a gene; V was cut back by 1 base and J by 4 bases. Per the germline V gene, CDR1 is SGHVS and CDR2 is FNYEAQ. The CDR3 DNA reads TGTGCCAGCAGCTTAGAGGGACAGAGAGGAGAGACCCAGTACTTC. Amino acids: CASSLEGQRGETQYF. Full variable domain (outside the CDR3, taken from reference TRBV7-6 and TRBJ2-5): GAGVSQSPRYKVTKRGQDVALRCDPISGHVSLYWYRQALGQGPEFLTYFNYEAQQDKSGLPNDRFSAERPEGSISTLTIQRTEQRDSAMYRCASSLEGQRGETQYFGPGTRLLVL.

The chain joins TRBV19 to TRBJ1-1, with 8 nucleotides matching TRBD1. There are 14 residues in the CDR3. V gave up 5 bases and J gave up 4 bases; unmatched junction bases: 6. Germline-derived CDR1 and CDR2 are LNHDA and SQIVND (reference sequence). As DNA, the CDR3 is TGTGCCAGTAGTGCAACAGGGGGAGGCACTGAAGCTTTCTTT. This gives the protein CASSATGGGTEAFF.

The rearrangement links TRBV5-4 to TRBJ2-3, with D possibly TRBD2 on 6 matching bases. V was clipped by 3 bases and J by 7 bases, with 21 bases between them. This CDR3 spans 16 amino acids. Germline CDR1 reads SGHNT; CDR2 reads YYREEE (reference sequence). The CDR3 DNA sequence: TGTGCCAGCAGCTCGCGTGGCAGGCGGGGTGACTATACGCAGTATTTT. Its protein product is CASSSRGRRGDYTQYF.

The V call is TRBV4-2, the J call TRBJ2-3; a weak D match, TRBD1 (6 bases). The germline V gene has CDR1 LGHNA and CDR2 YNFKEQ. Trimming stripped 0 bases from V and 6 bases from J, with 10 bases between. The CDR3 loop spans 14 amino acids. CDR3 bases: TGTGCCAGCAGCCAAGATGTCAGGGGCGATACGCAGTATTTT. Its protein product is CASSQDVRGDTQYF.

V and J are TRBV2 and TRBJ2-3; D ambiguous. Germline lookup yields CDR1 SNHLY and CDR2 FYNNEI. V lost 3 bases to trimming and J lost 7 bases, with 8 bases between them. The CDR3 runs to 12 residues. CDR3 sequence reads: CASSERANTQYF. CDR3 nucleotides: TGTGCCAGCAGTGAGAGAGCGAATACGCAGTATTTT.

V usage is TRBV4-1 and J usage is TRBJ2-1; 10 bases are shared with TRBD1. V was pared by 2 bases and J by 10 bases, with 8 bases of the junction left unmatched. The CDR3 contains 15 residues. Germline CDR1 MGHRA, CDR2 YSYEKL. The DNA for the CDR3 is TGCGCCAGCAGCCAAACCGGGACAGGGGAAGGAGAGCAGTTCTTC. This gives the protein CASSQTGTGEGEQFF.

The chain joins TRBV9 to TRBJ2-5; no clear D gene. CDR3 length: 12 amino acids. Germline V lookup: CDR1 SGDLS, CDR2 YYNGEE. V lost 3 bases, J lost 2 bases, and 5 bases lay in between. CDR3 region: CASSDLQETQYF. In DNA form, the CDR3 reads TGTGCCAGCAGCGACTTACAAGAGACCCAGTACTTC.